This TCR beta chain is drawn from a study of PD-1 blockade in mismatch repair-deficient tumors. Broader study findings: After pembrolizumab, tumor-resident clones rose rapidly, then generally contracted before radiologic responses.

TCR sequencing covered a few patients who responded to pembrolizumab. The table came from immunoSEQ multiplex PCR; TCRdb's copy has only in-frame clones and leaves some out. This sample yields 100,000 or so clones, of which over 65% are seen a single time; around 5.8% belongs to the top ten. The CDR3 sequence is 13 residues long. V lost 0 bases, J lost 10 bases, and 15 bases lay in between. The germline gives CDR1 GTSNPN, CDR2 SVGIG (reference sequence). A remark on this clone: The antigen is not known.

This chain connects TRBV30 to TRBJ1-1; D possibly corresponds to TRBD1 (6 bases). The TCR sequence derives from an adult with mismatch repair-deficient cancer. The input for sequencing was peripheral blood, taken 35 to 37 weeks after starting pembrolizumab. The CDR3 loop reads CAWSVLGGRVAFF. The CDR3 nucleotides read TGTGCCTGGAGTGTACTCGGGGGGCGTGTAGCTTTCTTT. Together with reference TRBV30 and TRBJ1-1, the CDR3 gives the full variable domain: SQTIHQWPATLVQPVGSPLSLECTVEGTSNPNLYWYRQAAGRGLQLLFYSVGIGQISSEVPQNLSASRPQDRQFILSSKKLLLSDSGFYLCAWSVLGGRVAFFGQGTRLTVV.